This TCR beta chain was recorded in a study of response to subunit inactivated influenza vaccine. Findings and limits, study-wide: Authors proposed each seasonal influenza vaccination draws in few new T cells.

TCRdb re-derived calls from the RT-PCR reads in MiXCR, one entry per CDR3 protein. The sample carries hundreds of thousands of distinct CDR3 sequences, 7.6% recorded once. The sample holds a few counts of this clonotype. The antigen is not known. Trimming at V came to 2 bases and at J to 5 bases, leaving 6 bases not matched to a gene. This CDR3 comprises 14 residues. The material was PBMCs from blood, obtained less than 30 months after vaccination. The chain is built from TRBV12-3 or TRBV12-4 and TRBJ2-7; TRBD1 matches 7 bases. The source of this sequence is a man aged 45 to 70 who received an inactivated influenza vaccine. The DNA of the CDR3 is TGTGCCAGCAGTTTATCTGAGACAGGGAACGAGCAGTACTTC. Residues: CASSLSETGNEQYF.